The 27 T cell receptor beta chains below were found in one sample sequenced in a study of blood T cell repertoires in COVID-19 (dated by TCRdb to about 2020). Library preparation was by the immunoSEQ multiplex PCR assay. TCRdb holds this immuneACCESS table with in-frame rearrangements only. Some clones are missing; in checked studies, unresolved V genes explain under half, and the rest has no known cause. The sample profile shows approximately 210,000 clones; roughly 91% of them were found once. Roughly 7.2% of the sample is in the top ten clones. Material: PBMCs or T cells enriched from blood (not recorded which). The receptors were gathered from a young man in a cohort exposed to, infected with or recovered from COVID-19 (not recorded which).

This chain uses TRBV29-1 with TRBJ1-2, with D possibly being TRBD1 (6 bases). CDR1 is SQVTM, CDR2 ANQGSEA, per germline. V lost 6 bases and J 2 bases, leaving 10 bases between the germline ends. The CDR3 extends over 12 amino acids. The CDR3 DNA reads TGCAGCGTCCGTGGACAGAACTATGGCTACACCTTC. As protein: CSVRGQNYGYTF.

The genes are TRBV4-1 and TRBJ1-3, with D hard to call. Germline CDR1 is MGHRA and CDR2 is YSYEKL. The CDR3 totals 17 residues. The ends were cut back, 1 base at V and 0 bases at J, with 13 bases in the middle. CDR3 in amino acids: CASSQGPGAGSGNTIYF. CDR3 in DNA: TGCGCCAGCAGCCAAGGCCCCGGCGCGGGCTCTGGAAACACCATATATTTT.

This chain connects TRBV2 to TRBJ2-5; TRBD1 matches 8 bases. CDR1 is SNHLY, CDR2 FYNNEI, per germline. V was clipped by 3 bases and J by 1 base; unmatched bases: 4. This CDR3 is built from 15 residues. DNA of the CDR3: TGTGCCAGCAGTGACATTGACAGGGGCCAAGAGACCCAGTACTTC. Its protein product is CASSDIDRGQETQYF.

The chain is built from TRBV27 and TRBJ2-7; TRBD2 matches 9 bases. This CDR3 comprises 12 residues. Germline values: CDR1 MNHEY, CDR2 SMNVEV (reference sequence). V lost 6 bases and J lost 6; bases outside the gene matches: 3. The chain's CDR3 is CASRGTSSEQYF. CDR3 sequence (DNA): TGTGCCAGCAGGGGGACTAGCTCCGAGCAGTACTTC.

This CDR3 is CASSHNTELDGYTF. The CDR3 DNA sequence: TGTGCCAGCAGTCATAACACAGAACTCGATGGCTACACCTTC. The V gene is TRBV6-5, the J gene TRBJ1-2; D is undetermined. This CDR3 is built from 14 residues. Trimming took off 5 bases at V and 6 bases at J, with 16 bases between the two ends. From germline, CDR1 is MNHEY and CDR2 SVGAGI.

This chain links TRBV19 with TRBJ2-4; 12 positions agree with TRBD2. Germline CDR1 reads LNHDA; CDR2 reads SQIVND (reference sequence). CDR3 length: 19 residues. V trimming: 1 base; J trimming: 3 bases; junction bases outside the gene matches: 10. The CDR3 DNA reads TGTGCCAGTAGTATAGGGAGGCTAGCGGGAGGGCCGGGCAAAAACATTCAGTACTTC. Translation gives CASSIGRLAGGPGKNIQYF.

The V call is TRBV7-3, the J call TRBJ2-5, with a tentative D call TRBD1 (6 bases). The germline V gene encodes CDR1 SGHTA and CDR2 FQGTGA. V lost 1 base and J lost 3, with 6 bases in between. CDR3 length equals 13 residues. In nucleotides, the CDR3 is TGTGCCAGCAGCTTAAGACAGGAAGAGACCCAGTACTTC. This translates into CASSLRQEETQYF.

The genes are TRBV28 and TRBJ1-2; 9 bases line up with TRBD1. CDR1 and CDR2 (germline): MDHEN, SYDVKM. The CDR3 consists of 15 residues. J was trimmed by 8 bases and V by 3 bases; bases with no gene match: 10. This chain's CDR3 is CASSLARTGVHGYTF. In nucleotides, the CDR3 is TGTGCCAGCAGTTTGGCGAGGACAGGGGTGCACGGCTACACCTTC.

The rearrangement links TRBV21-1 to TRBJ1-2. TRBV21-1 is shown as a pseudogene. This CDR3 has 14 residues. CDR3: CASSKVRGNYGYTF. The CDR3 DNA sequence: TGTGCCAGCAGCAAAGTACGGGGTAACTATGGCTACACCTTC.

The rearrangement joins TRBV6-1 to TRBJ2-1; D possibly corresponds to TRBD1 (6 bases). Germline V gene lookup returns CDR1 MNHNS and CDR2 SASEGT. The CDR3 has 17 residues. The ends were cut back, 4 bases at V and 2 bases at J, with 18 bases in the middle. CDR3 amino acids: CASSGYRVFGPYNEQFF. The CDR3 DNA reads TGTGCCAGCAGTGGTTACAGGGTGTTTGGTCCCTACAATGAGCAGTTCTTC.

V usage is TRBV24-1 and J usage is TRBJ1-2; 10 nucleotides agree with TRBD1. Germline CDR1 KGHDR, CDR2 SFDVKD. V dropped 4 bases and J dropped 2; count of bases not matched to a gene: 6. The CDR3 contains 16 residues. The CDR3 DNA reads as TGTGCCACCAGTGACCCCCGACAGGGGGCGAACTATGGCTACACCTTC. Translated: CATSDPRQGANYGYTF.

This chain joins TRBV7-6 and TRBJ2-7; 7 bases agree with TRBD1. The CDR3 loop spans 14 amino acids. Germline-derived CDR1 and CDR2 are SGHVS and FNYEAQ. The V segment lost 5 bases and the J segment 0 bases; nucleotides outside the gene matches: 4. The CDR3 DNA is TGTGCCAGCAGCACCCGGGACAGCTCCTACGAGCAGTACTTC. It codes for CASSTRDSSYEQYF.

The rearrangement links TRBV7-6 to TRBJ1-2; the match to TRBD1 covers 7 bases. CDR3 length: 13 residues. Per the germline V gene, CDR1 is SGHVS and CDR2 is FNYEAQ. V was pared by 5 bases and J by 4 bases, with 4 bases of the junction left unmatched. In DNA form, the CDR3 reads TGTGCCAGCAGCCCCCGGGACAGCTATGGCTACACCTTC. Translation: CASSPRDSYGYTF.

J is TRBJ2-2 and V is TRBV5-1; 9 bases are a match to TRBD2. The CDR3 is 18 residues long. V dropped 4 bases and J dropped 2; count of bases not matched to a gene: 12. CDR1 is SGHRS, CDR2 YFSETQ, per germline. DNA for the CDR3: TGCGCCAGCAGCCTAGGAGGTAGCGGGAGATATAACACCGGGGAGCTGTTTTTT. Encoded protein: CASSLGGSGRYNTGELFF.

The chain has TRBV5-6 and TRBJ1-1; 8 nucleotides line up with TRBD1. V dropped 4 bases and J dropped 6; count of bases not matched to a gene: 11. This CDR3 is 15 amino acids long. Germline values: CDR1 SGHDT, CDR2 YYEEEE. The CDR3: CASSPYGQGGAEAFF. The CDR3 nucleotides read TGTGCCAGCAGCCCGTACGGACAGGGAGGGGCTGAAGCTTTCTTT.

V and J are TRBV18 and TRBJ1-1, with TRBD1 identical over 7 bases. The CDR3 spans 13 residues. Trimming took 3 bases from V and 11 from J; bases not matched to a gene: 9. CDR1 is KGHSH and CDR2 is LQKENI in the germline V gene. CDR3 amino acids: CASSPTGPWWAFF. The CDR3 DNA follows: TGTGCCAGCTCACCGACAGGGCCCTGGTGGGCTTTCTTT. The whole variable domain, filled in from reference TRBV18 and TRBJ1-1, reads NAGVMQNPRHLVRRRGQEARLRCSPMKGHSHVYWYRQLPEEGLKFMVYLQKENIIDESGMPKERFSAEFPKEGPSILRIQQVVRGDSAAYFCASSPTGPWWAFFGQGTRLTVV.

In this sample, this clone turned up a few times. The CDR3 protein is CASSLARTGYSGANVLTF. In DNA form, the CDR3 reads TGTGCCAGCAGCTTAGCGCGGACAGGGTATTCCGGGGCCAACGTCCTGACTTTC. The J gene is TRBJ2-6, the V gene TRBV7-9, with 8 bases identical to TRBD1. Germline loops: CDR1 SEHNR, CDR2 FQNEAQ (reference sequence). The CDR3 is 18 residues long. Unmatched junction bases numbered 8, after V lost 0 bases and J lost 4 bases.

V and J are TRBV28 and TRBJ2-7; 7 nucleotides align to TRBD2. Germline CDR1 reads MDHEN; CDR2 reads SYDVKM. The CDR3 consists of 18 residues. The trim removed 5 bases at V and 3 bases at J, leaving 19 bases unmatched. The CDR3 DNA reads as TGTGCCAGCAGTACTAGCATACGGACTAGTGGGGGTTTCTACGAGCAGTACTTC. Its translation: CASSTSIRTSGGFYEQYF. The variable domain in full, with the rest retrieved from reference TRBV28 and TRBJ2-7, is DVKVTQSSRYLVKRTGEKVFLECVQDMDHENMFWYRQDPGLGLRLIYFSYDVKMKEKGDIPEGYSVSREKKERFSLILESASTNQTSMYLCASSTSIRTSGGFYEQYFGPGTRLTVT.

The J gene is TRBJ2-3, the V gene TRBV28, with a possible D match to TRBD2 (6 bases). The germline V gene encodes CDR1 MDHEN and CDR2 SYDVKM. The CDR3 covers 16 residues. Trimming removed 0 bases from V and 0 bases from J, with 10 bases in between. For the CDR3, the DNA is TGTGCCAGCAGTTTATGGGAGGGGATAAGCACAGATACGCAGTATTTT. Its protein is CASSLWEGISTDTQYF.

CDR3 nucleotide sequence: TGTGCCAGCAGTCAGGCGGGAGTGGATCGCAATGAGCAGTTCTTC. It is translated as CASSQAGVDRNEQFF. The rearrangement links TRBV7-2 to TRBJ2-1, with 7 bases fitting TRBD2. Germline V gives CDR1 SGHTA, CDR2 FQGNSA. CDR3 length: 15 amino acids. With 6 bases clipped from V and 6 bases from J, the junction kept 11 bases outside the gene matches.

The V and J genes are TRBV11-2 and TRBJ1-3, with 11 bases fitting TRBD1. The junction had 3 bases not matched to a gene; V was cut back by 8 bases and J by 3 bases. The CDR3 is made up of 14 amino acids. Germline V gene data show CDR1 as SGHAT and CDR2 as FQNNGV. CDR3 loop: CASEGQGVGNTIYF. The CDR3 nucleotides are TGTGCCAGCGAGGGACAGGGGGTTGGAAACACCATATATTTT.

This chain links TRBV6-5 with TRBJ1-5, with no clear D. The V gene lost 6 bases and the J gene lost 3 bases, with 9 bases spanning the gap. The CDR3 contains 13 residues. CDR1 and CDR2 (germline): MNHEY, SVGAGI. CDR3 protein: CASRNSFNQPQHF. Written as DNA, the CDR3 is TGTGCCAGCAGGAACAGTTTCAATCAGCCCCAGCATTTT.

The rearrangement links TRBV9 to TRBJ2-7; TRBD1 aligns across 7 bases. Germline V gene data show CDR1 as SGDLS and CDR2 as YYNGEE. V gave up 4 bases and J gave up 1 base; unmatched junction bases: 5. CDR3 length: 14 residues. The DNA of the CDR3 is TGTGCCAGCAGCCCGTGGGACAGATCCTACGAGCAGTACTTC. Translating gives CASSPWDRSYEQYF.

The V and J genes are TRBV28 and TRBJ1-4, with 9 positions matching TRBD1. The germline gives CDR1 MDHEN, CDR2 SYDVKM. The length of the CDR3 is 16 residues. The V segment lost 5 bases and the J segment 8 bases; nucleotides outside the gene matches: 12. CDR3 DNA: TGTGCCAGCAGTAATACATGGGGACAGGGCTCAGAAAAACTGTTTTTT. Its translation: CASSNTWGQGSEKLFF.

On this clone itself: The junction and the germline gene differ at one end; a read error may be behind it. The chain combines TRBV7-7 with TRBJ2-1; D is possibly TRBD1 (6 bases). Germline CDR1 is SSHAT and CDR2 is FNYEAQ (reference sequence). This CDR3 has 15 amino acids. The CDR3 reads CASSLARTVYNEQFF. CDR3 DNA: TGTGCTAGCAGCTTAGCGCGGACAGTTTACAATGAGCAGTTCTTC.

CDR3 DNA sequence: TGTGCCAGCAGACAGGGGATCACTGAAGCTTTCTTT. Protein sequence: CASRQGITEAFF. V is TRBV25-1 and J is TRBJ1-1; 7 nucleotides match TRBD1. V was pared by 6 bases and J by 4 bases, with 2 bases of the junction left unmatched. The CDR3 is made up of 12 amino acids. Germline lookup yields CDR1 MGHDK and CDR2 SYGVNS.

The chain combines TRBV5-4 with TRBJ2-7; 8 positions agree with TRBD2. CDR1 is SGHNT and CDR2 is YYREEE in the germline V gene (reference sequence). Germline trimming cut 4 bases from V and 5 bases from J; bases unmatched to any gene: 8. The CDR3 loop spans 14 amino acids. As DNA, the CDR3 is TGTGCCAGCAGCGTTCTCTTAGCGGGAAACGAGCAGTACTTC. Protein product: CASSVLLAGNEQYF.